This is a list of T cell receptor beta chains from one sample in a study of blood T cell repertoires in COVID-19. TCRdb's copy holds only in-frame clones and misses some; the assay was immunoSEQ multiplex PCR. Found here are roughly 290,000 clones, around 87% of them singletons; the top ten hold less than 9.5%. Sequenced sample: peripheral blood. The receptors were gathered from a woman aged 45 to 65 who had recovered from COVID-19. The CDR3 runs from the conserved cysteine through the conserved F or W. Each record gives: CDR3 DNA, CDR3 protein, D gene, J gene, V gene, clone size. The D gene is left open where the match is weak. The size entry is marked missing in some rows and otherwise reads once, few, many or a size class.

cdr3_nt: TGTGCCTGGAGTGTAGGAGGGGCAAACACTGAAGCTTTCTTT; cdr3_aa: CAWSVGGANTEAFF; d_call: .; j_call: TRBJ1-1; v_call: TRBV30; clone_size: .
cdr3_nt: TGTGCCAGCAGCTTAGCAGCGGGCCTAGCGGCGAACACCGGGGAGCTGTTTTTT; cdr3_aa: CASSLAAGLAANTGELFF; d_call: TRBD2; j_call: TRBJ2-2; v_call: TRBV7-9; clone_size: .
cdr3_nt: TGTGCCACCAGCAGAGATAGGTGGGGGCGGCTTAGCAATCAGCCCCAGCATTTT; cdr3_aa: CATSRDRWGRLSNQPQHF; d_call: .; j_call: TRBJ1-5; v_call: TRBV15; clone_size: .
cdr3_nt: TGCGCCAGCAGCTTGGACGCAGGGCAAGACGAAAAACTGTTTTTT; cdr3_aa: CASSLDAGQDEKLFF; d_call: .; j_call: TRBJ1-4; v_call: TRBV5-1; clone_size: .
cdr3_nt: TGTGCCAGCAGTCCCGTAGGAGGAGGGATGGAGACCCAGTACTTC; cdr3_aa: CASSPVGGGMETQYF; d_call: .; j_call: TRBJ2-5; v_call: TRBV28; clone_size: .
cdr3_nt: TGTGCCTGGAGTTTTACAGGGCCCCTAGGGACTGAAGCTTTCTTT; cdr3_aa: CAWSFTGPLGTEAFF; d_call: .; j_call: TRBJ1-1; v_call: TRBV30; clone_size: .
cdr3_nt: TGTGCCAGTAGTAACAGGGGACCGTCCTCTGGAAACACCATATATTTT; cdr3_aa: CASSNRGPSSGNTIYF; d_call: TRBD1; j_call: TRBJ1-3; v_call: TRBV19; clone_size: .
cdr3_nt: TGTGCCAGCAGTGAAGGTAGCGGGGGGGCCGGAGATACGCAGTATTTT; cdr3_aa: CASSEGSGGAGDTQYF; d_call: TRBD2; j_call: TRBJ2-3; v_call: TRBV6-1; clone_size: .
cdr3_nt: TGTGCCAGCAGCCCGCATGGGCTTAGCTCCTACGAGCAGTACTTC; cdr3_aa: CASSPHGLSSYEQYF; d_call: .; j_call: TRBJ2-7; v_call: TRBV7-2; clone_size: .
cdr3_nt: TGTGCCAGCAGTCCGACTAGCGGGAGTATCGCAGATACGCAGTATTTT; cdr3_aa: CASSPTSGSIADTQYF; d_call: TRBD2; j_call: TRBJ2-3; v_call: TRBV2; clone_size: .
cdr3_nt: TGTGCCAGCAGTTACCTCGGGAATAGCAATCAGCCCCAGCATTTT; cdr3_aa: CASSYLGNSNQPQHF; d_call: .; j_call: TRBJ1-5; v_call: TRBV6-2/TRBV6-3; clone_size: once
cdr3_nt: TGTGCCACCAGCAGTCCGAAGAGGACAGGGGCTGGCAATGAGCAGTTCTTC; cdr3_aa: CATSSPKRTGAGNEQFF; d_call: TRBD1; j_call: TRBJ2-1; v_call: TRBV15; clone_size: .
cdr3_nt: TGCAGCGCCGACCTAGTCGGGGCTAATGAAAAACTGTTTTTT; cdr3_aa: CSADLVGANEKLFF; d_call: .; j_call: TRBJ1-4; v_call: TRBV29-1; clone_size: .
cdr3_nt: TGTGCCAGCAGTTGGGGACAGGGTAGCACAGATACGCAGTATTTT; cdr3_aa: CASSWGQGSTDTQYF; d_call: TRBD1; j_call: TRBJ2-3; v_call: TRBV6-5; clone_size: .
cdr3_nt: TGTGCCAGCAGTTACTTCGGGGTTACCGGGGAGCTGTTTTTT; cdr3_aa: CASSYFGVTGELFF; d_call: .; j_call: TRBJ2-2; v_call: TRBV6-2/TRBV6-3; clone_size: few
cdr3_nt: TGTGCCAGCAGCCTCTCCTCCTACGAGCAGTACTTC; cdr3_aa: CASSLSSYEQYF; d_call: .; j_call: TRBJ2-7; v_call: TRBV7-9; clone_size: once
cdr3_nt: TGTGCCAGTAGTATCTTTAGGCTTGCAGGGGTGAACACTGAAGCTTTCTTT; cdr3_aa: CASSIFRLAGVNTEAFF; d_call: .; j_call: TRBJ1-1; v_call: TRBV19; clone_size: .
cdr3_nt: TGTGCCACCAGCAGAGTCCTAGGGGGCGGATCTGGGGCCAACGTCCTGACTTTC; cdr3_aa: CATSRVLGGGSGANVLTF; d_call: TRBD1; j_call: TRBJ2-6; v_call: TRBV15; clone_size: .
cdr3_nt: TGTGCCAGCAGCCTGCCGGGACAGGGGAATTCACCCCTCCACTTT; cdr3_aa: CASSLPGQGNSPLHF; d_call: TRBD1; j_call: TRBJ1-6; v_call: TRBV6-5; clone_size: .
cdr3_nt: TGCGCCAGCAGCCCAGGTGCCTCTAATGAAAAACTGTTTTTT; cdr3_aa: CASSPGASNEKLFF; d_call: .; j_call: TRBJ1-4; v_call: TRBV4-3; clone_size: once
cdr3_nt: TGTGCCAGCAGCCCGCCAACTAGCGGGGGCACAGATACGCAGTATTTT; cdr3_aa: CASSPPTSGGTDTQYF; d_call: TRBD2; j_call: TRBJ2-3; v_call: TRBV7-8; clone_size: .
cdr3_nt: TGTGCCAGCACGGATCTAGGGGCCTACGAGCAGTACTTC; cdr3_aa: CASTDLGAYEQYF; d_call: .; j_call: TRBJ2-7; v_call: TRBV28; clone_size: once
cdr3_nt: TGCGCCAGCAGCCCGGAGACCGGCCTCCGGCAGTACTTC; cdr3_aa: CASSPETGLRQYF; d_call: .; j_call: TRBJ2-5; v_call: TRBV4-3; clone_size: .
cdr3_nt: TGTGCCAGCAGCCAAGGGACCGCGCGGGCAGATACGCAGTATTTT; cdr3_aa: CASSQGTARADTQYF; d_call: .; j_call: TRBJ2-3; v_call: TRBV3-1/TRBV3-2; clone_size: .
cdr3_nt: TGTGCCAGCAGCCAAGGACTAGCGGGAGTTTACGAGCAGTACTTC; cdr3_aa: CASSQGLAGVYEQYF; d_call: TRBD2; j_call: TRBJ2-7; v_call: TRBV4-2; clone_size: .
cdr3_nt: TGTGCCACCAGCCCAAGGAGGGGCAATCAGCCCCAGCATTTT; cdr3_aa: CATSPRRGNQPQHF; d_call: .; j_call: TRBJ1-5; v_call: TRBV15; clone_size: .
cdr3_nt: TGTGCCAGCAGCTTGGCCGGCGCAGTAGCCGGAAACACCATATATTTT; cdr3_aa: CASSLAGAVAGNTIYF; d_call: .; j_call: TRBJ1-3; v_call: TRBV5-4; clone_size: .
cdr3_nt: TGTGCCAGCGTACTACAGGGTTCTGAGAACACTGAAGCTTTCTTT; cdr3_aa: CASVLQGSENTEAFF; d_call: .; j_call: TRBJ1-1; v_call: TRBV5-6; clone_size: .
cdr3_nt: TGTGCCAGCAGGGGCGCCCGACAGGGTTTAGGTAATTCACCCCTCCACTTT; cdr3_aa: CASRGARQGLGNSPLHF; d_call: TRBD1; j_call: TRBJ1-6; v_call: TRBV28; clone_size: .
cdr3_nt: TGTGCCAGCAGTACAAGACAGGGGGCTAATGAAAAACTGTTTTTT; cdr3_aa: CASSTRQGANEKLFF; d_call: TRBD1; j_call: TRBJ1-4; v_call: TRBV28; clone_size: .
cdr3_nt: TGTGCCAGCAGTCAAAGCTCCAGGGTTTCACAGCCCCAGCATTTT; cdr3_aa: CASSQSSRVSQPQHF; d_call: .; j_call: TRBJ1-5; v_call: TRBV6-2/TRBV6-3; clone_size: once
cdr3_nt: TGTGCCAGCAGCCAGAAGGAGGCCCAGTACTTC; cdr3_aa: CASSQKEAQYF; d_call: .; j_call: TRBJ2-5; v_call: TRBV7-2; clone_size: once
cdr3_nt: TGCAGCGTTGACGGGACAGGCTACGAGCAGTACTTC; cdr3_aa: CSVDGTGYEQYF; d_call: TRBD1; j_call: TRBJ2-7; v_call: TRBV29-1; clone_size: .
cdr3_nt: TGCGCCAGCAGCGTCGGTCGCGGGCCCCGTACACCCCTCCACTTT; cdr3_aa: CASSVGRGPRTPLHF; d_call: .; j_call: TRBJ1-6; v_call: TRBV5-1; clone_size: .
cdr3_nt: TGCGCCAGCAGCCAAGGGGTAGGGGAAGGGACCCAGTACTTC; cdr3_aa: CASSQGVGEGTQYF; d_call: .; j_call: TRBJ2-5; v_call: TRBV4-3; clone_size: .
cdr3_nt: TGTGCCAGCAGCCAACCGCTGAACAGTCTCACCGGGGAGCTGTTTTTT; cdr3_aa: CASSQPLNSLTGELFF; d_call: .; j_call: TRBJ2-2; v_call: TRBV3-1/TRBV3-2; clone_size: once
cdr3_nt: TGTGCCAGCAGCAAACCAGAGGGACTGAATGAGCAGTTCTTC; cdr3_aa: CASSKPEGLNEQFF; d_call: .; j_call: TRBJ2-1; v_call: TRBV28; clone_size: .
cdr3_nt: TGTGCCACCAGTGACCGACTAGCGGGGACCTCTCGCGATACGCAGTATTTT; cdr3_aa: CATSDRLAGTSRDTQYF; d_call: TRBD2; j_call: TRBJ2-3; v_call: TRBV24-1; clone_size: .
cdr3_nt: TGTGCCAGCAGTGTAAGCGGGGGGGTGAACAATGAGCAGTTCTTC; cdr3_aa: CASSVSGGVNNEQFF; d_call: TRBD2; j_call: TRBJ2-1; v_call: TRBV6-4; clone_size: .
cdr3_nt: TGTGCCAGCAGCTTGACTAGCGGGCCCTACGAGCAGTACTTC; cdr3_aa: CASSLTSGPYEQYF; d_call: TRBD2; j_call: TRBJ2-7; v_call: TRBV7-2; clone_size: .
cdr3_nt: TGTGCCAGCAGTTTACCCCCCCGGACAGGGGGGGAGCAGTACTTC; cdr3_aa: CASSLPPRTGGEQYF; d_call: TRBD1; j_call: TRBJ2-7; v_call: TRBV28; clone_size: once
cdr3_nt: TGTGCCAGCAGCTTAGGGGGGGGCAGCCACAATGAGCAGTTCTTC; cdr3_aa: CASSLGGGSHNEQFF; d_call: .; j_call: TRBJ2-1; v_call: TRBV7-2; clone_size: .
cdr3_nt: TGTGCCAGCAGCTTCTTAGGGAGGACCCTCTCCTACGAGCAGTACTTC; cdr3_aa: CASSFLGRTLSYEQYF; d_call: .; j_call: TRBJ2-7; v_call: TRBV7-8; clone_size: few
cdr3_nt: TGTGCCAGCAGTGACGAGATCCAAGAGACCCAGTACTTC; cdr3_aa: CASSDEIQETQYF; d_call: .; j_call: TRBJ2-5; v_call: TRBV6-4; clone_size: once
cdr3_nt: TGTGCCAGCAGTCCAGGGACAGGGGGCGTGTGGAGCAATCAGCCCCAGCATTTT; cdr3_aa: CASSPGTGGVWSNQPQHF; d_call: TRBD1; j_call: TRBJ1-5; v_call: TRBV6-6; clone_size: .
cdr3_nt: TGTGCCAGCTCACCGGGAGATAGCACAGATACGCAGTATTTT; cdr3_aa: CASSPGDSTDTQYF; d_call: .; j_call: TRBJ2-3; v_call: TRBV18; clone_size: once
cdr3_nt: TGTGCCAGTAGTAAACAGGACGCCGGGGAGCTGTTTTTT; cdr3_aa: CASSKQDAGELFF; d_call: .; j_call: TRBJ2-2; v_call: TRBV19; clone_size: .
cdr3_nt: TGTGCCAGCAGCAGGGACAGGGTGGGCAATCAGCCCCAGCATTTT; cdr3_aa: CASSRDRVGNQPQHF; d_call: TRBD1; j_call: TRBJ1-5; v_call: TRBV7-9; clone_size: many